This T cell receptor beta chain stems from a study of CD8 T cells in Susac syndrome. V shed 5 bases and J shed 5 bases, with 5 bases lying between them. This CDR3 is built from 11 residues. This clonotype turned up a few times. The RNA, roughly 0.45 to 1 ug, was put through reverse transcription using random hexamers. TCRdb ran MiXCR on the immunoSEQ multiplex PCR reads and lists one entry per CDR3 protein. The data hold about 80,000 distinct CDR3 sequences, with about 94% observed a single time. Sequenced material: CD8+ T cells from PBMCs. This receptor was obtained from a human donor in good health. The chain uses TRBV12-3 or TRBV12-4 and TRBJ2-3, with a weak D call TRBD2 (5 bases). The CDR3 here is CASSRGDTQYF. CDR3 nucleotide sequence: TGTGCCAGCAGTCGGGGAGATACGCAGTATTTT.